This T cell receptor beta chain comes out of a study of shared T cell receptors in the human thymus. Trimming took 4 bases from V and 5 from J; bases not matched to a gene: 13. CDR1 SGHRS and CDR2 YFSETQ come from the germline V gene. The CDR3 contains 17 residues. Some clones are missing from TCRdb's copy, which holds only in-frame ones; the method was immunoSEQ multiplex PCR. The repertoire holds approximately 400,000 clones, with around 93% as singletons. The V and J genes are TRBV5-1 and TRBJ2-7; 12 nucleotides align to TRBD2. Sequencing was performed on thymocytes. This clonotype originated in a human donor. DNA of the CDR3: TGCGCCAGCAGCGCAGGACTAGCGGGGTCTCGCCAGGACGAGCAGTACTTC. Translated: CASSAGLAGSRQDEQYF.